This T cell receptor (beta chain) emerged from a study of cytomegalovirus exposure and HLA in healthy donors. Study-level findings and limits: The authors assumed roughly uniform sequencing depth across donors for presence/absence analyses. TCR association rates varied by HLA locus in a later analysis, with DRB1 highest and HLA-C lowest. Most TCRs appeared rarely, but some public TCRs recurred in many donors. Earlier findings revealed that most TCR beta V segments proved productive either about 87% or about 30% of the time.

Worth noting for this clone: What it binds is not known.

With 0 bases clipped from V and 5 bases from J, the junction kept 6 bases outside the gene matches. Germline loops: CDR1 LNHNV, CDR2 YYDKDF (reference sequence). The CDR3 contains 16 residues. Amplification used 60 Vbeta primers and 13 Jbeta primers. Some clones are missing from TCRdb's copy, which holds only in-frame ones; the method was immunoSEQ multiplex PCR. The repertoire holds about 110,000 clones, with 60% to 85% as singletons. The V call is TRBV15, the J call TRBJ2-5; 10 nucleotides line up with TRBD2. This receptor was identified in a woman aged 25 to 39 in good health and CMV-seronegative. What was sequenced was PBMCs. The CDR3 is CATSRDGAGGPETQYF. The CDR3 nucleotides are TGTGCCACCAGCAGAGACGGAGCGGGGGGGCCGGAGACCCAGTACTTC. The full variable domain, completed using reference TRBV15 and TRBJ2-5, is DAMVIQNPRYQVTQFGKPVTLSCSQTLNHNVMYWYQQKSSQAPKLLFHYYDKDFNNEADTPDNFQSRRPNTSFCFLDIRSPGLGDTAMYLCATSRDGAGGPETQYFGPGTRLLVL.